What follows is one T cell receptor beta chain and its context. The antigen remains undetermined. The sample holds other DNA sequences that translate to the same CDR3. The authors' processing: ImmunoSEQ supplied junction-only sequences lacking quality scores, so filtering was different. Sequenced by immunoSEQ multiplex PCR; TCRdb stores in-frame clones only, minus some. The D gene and trimming were derived from the DNA, and the V and J assignments and clone size from that table. In the table there are approximately 640,000 clones, 90% of which are singletons. The sample comes from a study of shared clonotypes between healthy human individuals. Findings and caveats of the study: Compared with clonotypes that all four donors shared, non-shared clonotypes had lower generation probabilities.

The V gene's germline CDR1 is MGHRA and CDR2 YSYEKL. V was pared by 0 bases and J by 2 bases, with 7 bases between. The CDR3 is made up of 14 amino acids. The TCR originated in a man between 18 and 35 years old in good health. Some clones in this sample may be carry-over from other donors' samples. Sample: memory CD8+ T cells from PBMCs. Indicated subset: CD45RO+ cells pooled with CCR7-negative TemRA cells. The chain couples TRBV4-1 to TRBJ1-2, with D uncertain. The chain's CDR3 is CASSQERGNYGYTF. For the CDR3, the DNA is TGCGCCAGCAGCCAAGAGAGAGGGAACTATGGCTACACCTTC.